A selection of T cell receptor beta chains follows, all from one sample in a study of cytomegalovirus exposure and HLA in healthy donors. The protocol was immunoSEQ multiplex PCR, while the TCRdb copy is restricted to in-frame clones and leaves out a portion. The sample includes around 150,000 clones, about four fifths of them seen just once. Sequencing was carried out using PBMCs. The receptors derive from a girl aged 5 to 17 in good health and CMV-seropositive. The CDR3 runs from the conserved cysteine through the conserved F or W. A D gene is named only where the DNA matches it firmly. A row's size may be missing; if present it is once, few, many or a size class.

DNA: TGTGCCAGCAGTTTCGACAGGGGGTTTGGGCCCCAGCATTTT
CDR3: CASSFDRGFGPQHF
D: TRBD1
V: TRBV28
J: TRBJ1-5
size: NA

DNA: TGTGCCAGCAGCCCGGGAACAGGGGTTGGGGCCAACGTCCTGACTTTC
CDR3: CASSPGTGVGANVLTF
D: TRBD1
V: TRBV2
J: TRBJ2-6
size: NA

DNA: TGTGCCAGCAGCCTTACAGGCCGTGGCTACACCTTC
CDR3: CASSLTGRGYTF
D: NA
V: TRBV28
J: TRBJ1-2
size: once

DNA: TGTGCCAGCACCCCACCGGGACAGGGGGGGAATGAGCAGTTCTTC
CDR3: CASTPPGQGGNEQFF
D: TRBD1
V: TRBV6-5
J: TRBJ2-1
size: NA

DNA: TGTGCCAGCAGACAGGGGACTAATGAAAAACTGTTTTTT
CDR3: CASRQGTNEKLFF
D: NA
V: TRBV21-1
J: TRBJ1-4
size: NA

DNA: TGTGCCAGCGAGAGCGGCTCCTACGAGCAGTACTTC
CDR3: CASESGSYEQYF
D: NA
V: TRBV28
J: TRBJ2-7
size: NA

DNA: TGTGCCAGCAGCGGACACACTTCGAACACTGAAGCTTTCTTT
CDR3: CASSGHTSNTEAFF
D: NA
V: TRBV9
J: TRBJ1-1
size: NA

DNA: TGTGCCAGCACCCCTCTGGCCGGGGGGGCTGCCGGGGAGCTGTTTTTT
CDR3: CASTPLAGGAAGELFF
D: TRBD2
V: TRBV11-2
J: TRBJ2-2
size: NA

DNA: TGTGCCAGCACCGGACTAGCGGGATATTACAATGAGCAGTTCTTC
CDR3: CASTGLAGYYNEQFF
D: TRBD2
V: TRBV28
J: TRBJ2-1
size: NA

DNA: TGCGCCAGCAGCCAAGATAGCCTAGCGGGGGGGGCCGGGGAGCTGTTTTTT
CDR3: CASSQDSLAGGAGELFF
D: TRBD2
V: TRBV4-3
J: TRBJ2-2
size: NA

DNA: TGTGCCAGCAGCTTAGCAGGGAGCTATGGCTACACCTTC
CDR3: CASSLAGSYGYTF
D: NA
V: TRBV7-9
J: TRBJ1-2
size: NA

DNA: TGTGCCAGCAGCGCGGAGGGCAGTGGCGTTTTAGACTACGAGCAGTACTTC
CDR3: CASSAEGSGVLDYEQYF
D: NA
V: TRBV9
J: TRBJ2-7
size: NA

DNA: TGTGCTAGTGGTTTGTTTACAGGGCCGAACACCGGGGAGCTGTTTTTT
CDR3: CASGLFTGPNTGELFF
D: NA
V: TRBV12-5
J: TRBJ2-2
size: NA

DNA: TGTGCCTGGCGACAGCAGGGTAACCAAGAGACCCAGTACTTC
CDR3: CAWRQQGNQETQYF
D: NA
V: TRBV30
J: TRBJ2-5
size: once

DNA: TGTGCCAGCAGCCTCCGTGGGGGCAGGGGTGGGGAAAAACTGTTTTTT
CDR3: CASSLRGGRGGEKLFF
D: NA
V: TRBV7-8
J: TRBJ1-4
size: NA

DNA: TGTGCCAGCAGCTTGGGGCCAGGGGACATTCAGTACTTC
CDR3: CASSLGPGDIQYF
D: NA
V: TRBV5-6
J: TRBJ2-4
size: NA

DNA: TGTGCCAGCAGCGCTAAACGACTAGACCCCCCAGATACGCAGTATTTT
CDR3: CASSAKRLDPPDTQYF
D: NA
V: TRBV7-8
J: TRBJ2-3
size: NA

DNA: TGCAGCGTTGTGACGTTACTAGCGGAGCCCCAAGAGACCCAGTACTTC
CDR3: CSVVTLLAEPQETQYF
D: TRBD2
V: TRBV29-1
J: TRBJ2-5
size: NA

DNA: TGTGCCAGCAGCGTAGGTAGACAGGGAAGCACTGAAGCTTTCTTT
CDR3: CASSVGRQGSTEAFF
D: TRBD1
V: TRBV9
J: TRBJ1-1
size: NA

DNA: TGCGCCAGCAGCTCCGGGACAGGGGGTGGCGAGCAGTACTTC
CDR3: CASSSGTGGGEQYF
D: TRBD1
V: TRBV5-1
J: TRBJ2-7
size: NA

DNA: TGTGCCAGCAGTTTCCTTGACAGGGTCCCTGGCTACACCTTC
CDR3: CASSFLDRVPGYTF
D: TRBD1
V: TRBV28
J: TRBJ1-2
size: NA

DNA: TGTGCCATCAGACAGGGGGCGGAAACGGGGGAGCTGTTTTTT
CDR3: CAIRQGAETGELFF
D: TRBD1
V: TRBV2
J: TRBJ2-2
size: NA

DNA: TGCGCCAGCAGCCTGGGACTAGCGGGGAGGGATACGCAGTATTTT
CDR3: CASSLGLAGRDTQYF
D: TRBD2
V: TRBV5-1
J: TRBJ2-3
size: NA

DNA: TGTGCCACCAGCAGAGATGGGAGCGGGGGTTACGAGCAGTACTTC
CDR3: CATSRDGSGGYEQYF
D: TRBD2
V: TRBV15
J: TRBJ2-7
size: NA

DNA: TGTGCCAGCAGGAGTGTCGGCTCCTACGAGCAGTACTTC
CDR3: CASRSVGSYEQYF
D: NA
V: TRBV5-6
J: TRBJ2-7
size: NA

DNA: TGTGCCAGCAGCGGGGGGTGGGACAGCCACTATGGCTACACCTTC
CDR3: CASSGGWDSHYGYTF
D: TRBD1
V: TRBV9
J: TRBJ1-2
size: NA

DNA: TGTGCCAGCAACCAACTAGGCACTGAAGCTTTCTTT
CDR3: CASNQLGTEAFF
D: NA
V: TRBV6-5
J: TRBJ1-1
size: NA